What follows are 4 T cell receptor beta chains derived from one specimen sequenced in a study of T cell changes during pregnancy in multiple sclerosis. Libraries were prepared by immunoSEQ multiplex PCR; TCRdb keeps only in-frame clonotypes and omits some of them. Of 70,000 to 80,000 clones in the sample, around nine tenths were seen once. The starting material was CD4+ T cells from peripheral blood mononuclear cells, obtained before pregnancy. All receptors come from a female donor with multiple sclerosis, enrolled in a pregnancy study.

The chain is built from TRBV14 and TRBJ2-5; 10 bases agree with TRBD2. Germline CDR1 reads SGHDN; CDR2 reads FVKESK. CDR3 length: 16 amino acids. With 0 bases clipped from V and 5 bases from J, the junction kept 6 bases outside the gene matches. Here the CDR3 DNA reads TGTGCCAGCAGCCAAGACGGGCTAGCGGGGGCCGAGACCCAGTACTTC. It specifies CASSQDGLAGAETQYF.

The chain is built from TRBV6-6 and TRBJ1-5; 9 bases are shared with TRBD1. The trim removed 5 bases at V and 10 bases at J, leaving 6 bases unmatched. The length of the CDR3 is 13 residues. Looked up from germline, CDR1 is MNHNY and CDR2 is SVGAGI (reference sequence). The CDR3 nucleotides read TGTGCCAGCAGTCCCGGGACAGGGTTCCCCCAGCATTTT. Its translation is CASSPGTGFPQHF.

The chain employs TRBV6-1 and TRBJ2-6, with TRBD1 matching over 7 bases. This CDR3 region has 18 residues. V shed 4 bases, J shed 0 bases, and the junction held 9 bases outside the gene matches. Germline CDR1 MNHNS, CDR2 SASEGT. The CDR3 DNA is TGTGCCAGCAGTGCCCGGACAGGATCCCTCTCTGGGGCCAACGTCCTGACTTTC. Its protein product is CASSARTGSLSGANVLTF.

V is TRBV5-8 and J is TRBJ2-5, with 10 bases matching TRBD2. Trimming cost V 1 base and J 4 bases; bases outside gene matches: 4. The CDR3 is made up of 15 amino acids. Germline V gene sequence: CDR1 SGHTS, CDR2 YDEGEE. CDR3 sequence reads: CASSLLAGGAETQYF. CDR3 coding DNA: TGTGCCAGCAGCTTGTTAGCGGGAGGTGCAGAGACCCAGTACTTC. The full variable domain, its missing parts supplied by reference TRBV5-8 and TRBJ2-5, is EAGVTQSPTHLIKTRGQQATLRCSPISGHTSVYWYQQALGLGLQFLLWYDEGEERNRGNFPPRFSGRQFPNYSSELNVNALELEDSALYLCASSLLAGGAETQYFGPGTRLLVL.